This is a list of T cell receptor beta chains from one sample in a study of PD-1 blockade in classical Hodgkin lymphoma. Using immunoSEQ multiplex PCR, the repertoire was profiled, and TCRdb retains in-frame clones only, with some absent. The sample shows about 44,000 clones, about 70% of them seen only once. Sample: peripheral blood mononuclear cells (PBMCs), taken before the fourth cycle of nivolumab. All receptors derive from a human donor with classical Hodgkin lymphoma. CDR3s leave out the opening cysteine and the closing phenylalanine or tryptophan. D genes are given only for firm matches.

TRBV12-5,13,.,ASGPGDNNYNEQF
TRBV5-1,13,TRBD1,ASSLITGAYEGYT
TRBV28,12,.,ASSLGGIQEKLF
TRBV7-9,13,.,ASSLGTGKAYEQY
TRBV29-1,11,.,SVTEGGAHGYT
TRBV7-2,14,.,ASSLEGGGGNTEAF
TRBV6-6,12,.,ASSYMRVGETQY
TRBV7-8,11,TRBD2,ASSRRGGETQY
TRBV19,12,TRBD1,ASTPGTGYHEQY
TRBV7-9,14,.,ASSPTRGASSYEQY
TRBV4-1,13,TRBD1,ASSSTTGDAYGYT
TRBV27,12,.,ASSFWGAEETQY
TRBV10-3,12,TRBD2,ATDIAGGSGELF
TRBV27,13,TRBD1,ASSIAGQVNQPQH
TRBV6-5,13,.,ASKLMGGTYYEQY
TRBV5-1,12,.,ASSLAGGIGGAF
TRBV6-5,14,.,ASSYPGTGLNSPLH
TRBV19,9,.,ASSDTYEQY
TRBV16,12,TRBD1,ASSHLTGGDGYT
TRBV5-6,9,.,ASERYNEQF
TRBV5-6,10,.,ASSLTEYEQF
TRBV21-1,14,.,ASSKAGGRRIETQY
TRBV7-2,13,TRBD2,ASSLVAGGADTQY
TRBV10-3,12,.,AISESIGQETQY
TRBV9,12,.,ASSAELAQDTQY
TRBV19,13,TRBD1,ASSWDDRGHPEAF
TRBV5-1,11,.,ASRAPGRTEAF
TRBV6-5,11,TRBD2,ASSPQWGGREY
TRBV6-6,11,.,ASRLDRNTEAF
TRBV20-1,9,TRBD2,SAGPRDYQF
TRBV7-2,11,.,ASSLQGFTEAF
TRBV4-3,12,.,ASSYLAGTDTQY
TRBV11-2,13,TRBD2,ASSLGDYVTDTQY
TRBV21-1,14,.,ASSKVRGISKNIQY
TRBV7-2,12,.,ASSPAGTAGELF
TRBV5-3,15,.,ARSRPSTEILNYGYT
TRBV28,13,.,ASSLSGDGNEKLF
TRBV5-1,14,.,ASSLIEFSGANVLT
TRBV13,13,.,ASSLGRRNTGELF
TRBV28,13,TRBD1,ASSFLQGSVEKLF
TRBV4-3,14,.,ASSQLKEGRGYEQY
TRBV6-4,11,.,ASSLQDSQPQH
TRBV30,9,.,AWSSMDIQY
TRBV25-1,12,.,ASSDEGVDEKLF
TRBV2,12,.,ASALIRANTEAF
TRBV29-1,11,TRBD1,SVEGQGDYEQY
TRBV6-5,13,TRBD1,ASRGQSILNTEAF
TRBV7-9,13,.,ASSLGAGSNYGYT
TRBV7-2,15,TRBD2,ASSPKGTSGRTDTQY
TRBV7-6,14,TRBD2,ASSLARTSGRDEQY
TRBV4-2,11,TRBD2,ASSHERGYEQF
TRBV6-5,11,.,ASRTHQTYEQY
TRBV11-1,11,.,ASSPGTRYGYT
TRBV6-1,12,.,ASRSGQSSYEQY
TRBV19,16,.,ASSSTAPVGSGANVLT